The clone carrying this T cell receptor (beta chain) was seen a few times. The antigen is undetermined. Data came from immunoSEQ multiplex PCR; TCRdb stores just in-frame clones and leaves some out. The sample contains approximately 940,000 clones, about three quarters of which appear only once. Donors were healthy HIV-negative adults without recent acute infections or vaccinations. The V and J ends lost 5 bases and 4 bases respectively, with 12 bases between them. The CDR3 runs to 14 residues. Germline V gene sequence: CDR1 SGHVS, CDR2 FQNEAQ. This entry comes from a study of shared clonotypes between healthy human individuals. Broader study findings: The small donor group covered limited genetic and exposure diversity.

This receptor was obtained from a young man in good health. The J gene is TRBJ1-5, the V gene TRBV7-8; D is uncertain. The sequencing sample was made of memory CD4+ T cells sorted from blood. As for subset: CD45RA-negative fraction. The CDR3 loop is CASSPHGVNQPQHF. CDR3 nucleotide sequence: TGTGCCAGCAGCCCCCACGGGGTGAATCAGCCCCAGCATTTT. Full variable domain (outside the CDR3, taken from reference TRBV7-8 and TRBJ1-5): GAGVSQSPRYKVAKRGQDVALRCDPISGHVSLFWYQQALGQGPEFLTYFQNEAQLDKSGLPSDRFFAERPEGSVSTLKIQRTQQEDSAVYLCASSPHGVNQPQHFGDGTRLSIL.